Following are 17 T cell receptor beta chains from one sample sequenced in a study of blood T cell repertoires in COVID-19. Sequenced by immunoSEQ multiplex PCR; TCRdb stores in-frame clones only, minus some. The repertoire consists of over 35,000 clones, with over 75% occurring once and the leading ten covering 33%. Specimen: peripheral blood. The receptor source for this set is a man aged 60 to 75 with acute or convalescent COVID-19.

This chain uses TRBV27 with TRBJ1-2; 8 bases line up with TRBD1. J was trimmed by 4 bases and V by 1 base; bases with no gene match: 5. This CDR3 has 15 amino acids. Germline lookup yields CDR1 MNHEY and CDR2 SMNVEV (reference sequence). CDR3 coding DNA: TGTGCCAGCAGTTTATGGCAGGGGGCTTCCTATGGCTACACCTTC. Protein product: CASSLWQGASYGYTF.

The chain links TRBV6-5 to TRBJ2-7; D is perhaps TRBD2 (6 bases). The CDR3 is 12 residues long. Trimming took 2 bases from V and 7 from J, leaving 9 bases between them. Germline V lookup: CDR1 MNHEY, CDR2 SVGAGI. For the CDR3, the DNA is TGTGCCAGCAGTTACCCGGAGGGGGAGCAGTACTTC. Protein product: CASSYPEGEQYF.

DNA for the CDR3: TGTGCCAGCAGCTCCGCAGGCAATGAGCAGTTCTTC. Translating gives CASSSAGNEQFF. This sequence joins TRBV11-3 and TRBJ2-1, with unresolved D. Germline assignment: CDR1 SGHNT and CDR2 YENEEA. The CDR3 spans 12 residues. V lost 4 bases to trimming and J lost 6 bases, with 7 bases between them.

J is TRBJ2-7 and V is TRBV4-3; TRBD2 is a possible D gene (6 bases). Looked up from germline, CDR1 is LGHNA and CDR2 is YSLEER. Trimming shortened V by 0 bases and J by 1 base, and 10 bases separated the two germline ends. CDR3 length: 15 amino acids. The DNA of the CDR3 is TGCGCCAGCAGCCAAGAAGACGGGAGTTCCTACGAGCAGTACTTC. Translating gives CASSQEDGSSYEQYF.

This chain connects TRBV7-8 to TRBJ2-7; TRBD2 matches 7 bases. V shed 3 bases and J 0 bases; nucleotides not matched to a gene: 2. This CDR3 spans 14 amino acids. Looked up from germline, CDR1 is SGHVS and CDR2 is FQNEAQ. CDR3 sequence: CASSFRTSSYEQYF. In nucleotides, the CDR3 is TGTGCCAGCAGCTTCCGGACTAGCTCCTACGAGCAGTACTTC.

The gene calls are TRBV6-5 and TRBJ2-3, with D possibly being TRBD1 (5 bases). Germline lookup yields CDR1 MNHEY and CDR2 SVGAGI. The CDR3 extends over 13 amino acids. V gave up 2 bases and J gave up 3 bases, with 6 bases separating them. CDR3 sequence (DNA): TGTGCCAGCAGTTACAGGGGAACAGATACGCAGTATTTT. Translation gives CASSYRGTDTQYF.

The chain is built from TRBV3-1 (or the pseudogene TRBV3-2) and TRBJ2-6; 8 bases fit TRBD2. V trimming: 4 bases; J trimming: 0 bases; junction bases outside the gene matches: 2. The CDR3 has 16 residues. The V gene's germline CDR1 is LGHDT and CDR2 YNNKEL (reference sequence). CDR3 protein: CASSPAGGSGANVLTF. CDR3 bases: TGTGCCAGCAGCCCTGCGGGGGGCTCTGGGGCCAACGTCCTGACTTTC.

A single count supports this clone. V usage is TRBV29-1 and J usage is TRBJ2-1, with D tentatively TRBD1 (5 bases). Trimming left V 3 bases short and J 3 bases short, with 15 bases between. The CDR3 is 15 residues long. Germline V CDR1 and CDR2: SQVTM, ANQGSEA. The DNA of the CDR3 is TGCAGCGTTGATCAGGGAACTCGCTACTACAATGAGCAGTTCTTC. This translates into CSVDQGTRYYNEQFF.

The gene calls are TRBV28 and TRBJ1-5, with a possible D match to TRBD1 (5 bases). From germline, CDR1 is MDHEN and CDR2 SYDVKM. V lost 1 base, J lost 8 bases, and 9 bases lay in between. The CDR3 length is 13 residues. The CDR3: CASSLSGPEPQHF. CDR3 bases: TGTGCCAGCAGTTTATCAGGGCCGGAGCCCCAGCATTTT. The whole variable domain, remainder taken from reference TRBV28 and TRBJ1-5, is DVKVTQSSRYLVKRTGEKVFLECVQDMDHENMFWYRQDPGLGLRLIYFSYDVKMKEKGDIPEGYSVSREKKERFSLILESASTNQTSMYLCASSLSGPEPQHFGDGTRLSIL.

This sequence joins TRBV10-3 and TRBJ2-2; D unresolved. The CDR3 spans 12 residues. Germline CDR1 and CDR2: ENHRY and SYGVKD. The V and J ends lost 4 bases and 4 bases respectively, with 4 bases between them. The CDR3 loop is CAISGSTGELFF. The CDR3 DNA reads TGTGCCATCAGTGGGAGCACCGGGGAGCTGTTTTTT.

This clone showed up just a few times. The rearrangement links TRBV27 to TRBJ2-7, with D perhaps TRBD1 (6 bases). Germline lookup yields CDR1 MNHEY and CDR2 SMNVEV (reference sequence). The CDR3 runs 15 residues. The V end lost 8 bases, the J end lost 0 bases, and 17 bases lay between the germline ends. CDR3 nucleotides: TGTGCCAGCCGCCCACTGACAGGAGCCTCCTACGAGCAGTACTTC. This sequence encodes CASRPLTGASYEQYF.

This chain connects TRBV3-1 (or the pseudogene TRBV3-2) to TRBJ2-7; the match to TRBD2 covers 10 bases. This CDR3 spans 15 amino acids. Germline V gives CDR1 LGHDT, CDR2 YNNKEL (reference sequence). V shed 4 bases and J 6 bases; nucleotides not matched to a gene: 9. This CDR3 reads CASSPSGRAIGEQYF. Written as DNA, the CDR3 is TGTGCCAGCAGCCCAAGCGGGAGGGCCATAGGCGAGCAGTACTTC.

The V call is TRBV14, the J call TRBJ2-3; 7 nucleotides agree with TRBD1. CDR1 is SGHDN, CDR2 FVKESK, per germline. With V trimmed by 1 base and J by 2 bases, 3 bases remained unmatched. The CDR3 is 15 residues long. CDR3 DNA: TGTGCCAGCAGCCAAGGACAGGGCACCACAGATACGCAGTATTTT. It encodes CASSQGQGTTDTQYF.

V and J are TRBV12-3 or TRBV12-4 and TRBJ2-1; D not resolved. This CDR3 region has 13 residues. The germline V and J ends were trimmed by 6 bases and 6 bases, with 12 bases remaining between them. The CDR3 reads CASSRQVINEQFF. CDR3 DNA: TGTGCCAGCAGCCGACAAGTCATCAATGAGCAGTTCTTC.

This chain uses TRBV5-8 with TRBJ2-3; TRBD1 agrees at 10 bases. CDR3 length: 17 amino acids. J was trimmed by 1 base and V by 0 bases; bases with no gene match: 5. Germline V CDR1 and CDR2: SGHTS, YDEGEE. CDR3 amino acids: CASSLGDRGVRTDTQYF. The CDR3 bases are TGTGCCAGCAGCTTGGGGGACAGGGGAGTACGCACAGATACGCAGTATTTT.

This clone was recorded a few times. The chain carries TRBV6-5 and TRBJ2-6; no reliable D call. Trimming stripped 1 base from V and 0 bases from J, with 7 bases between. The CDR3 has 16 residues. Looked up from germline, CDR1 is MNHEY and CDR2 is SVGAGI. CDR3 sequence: CASSYFPRSGANVLTF. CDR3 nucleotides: TGTGCCAGCAGTTACTTCCCGCGCTCTGGGGCCAACGTCCTGACTTTC.

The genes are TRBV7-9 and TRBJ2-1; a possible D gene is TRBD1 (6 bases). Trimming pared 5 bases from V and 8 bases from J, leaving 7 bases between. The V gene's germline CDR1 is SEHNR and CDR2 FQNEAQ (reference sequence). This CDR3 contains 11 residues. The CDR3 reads CASSPGDEQFF. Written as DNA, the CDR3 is TGTGCCAGCAGCCCAGGGGATGAGCAGTTCTTC. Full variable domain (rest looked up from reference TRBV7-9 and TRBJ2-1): DTGVSQNPRHKITKRGQNVTFRCDPISEHNRLYWYRQTLGQGPEFLTYFQNEAQLEKSRLLSDRFSAERPKGSFSTLEIQRTEQGDSAMYLCASSPGDEQFFGPGTRLTVL.